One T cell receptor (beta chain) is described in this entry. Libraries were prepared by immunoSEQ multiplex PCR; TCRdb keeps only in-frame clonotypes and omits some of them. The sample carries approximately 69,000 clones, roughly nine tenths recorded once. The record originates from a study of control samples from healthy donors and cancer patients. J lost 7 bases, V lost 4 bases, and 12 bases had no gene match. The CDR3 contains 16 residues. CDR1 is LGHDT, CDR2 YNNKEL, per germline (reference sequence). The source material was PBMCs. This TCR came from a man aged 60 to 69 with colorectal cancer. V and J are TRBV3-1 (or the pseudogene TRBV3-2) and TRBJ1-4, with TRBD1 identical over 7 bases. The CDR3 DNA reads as TGTGCCAGCAGCCGACCCACAGGGGCAGGGAGTGAAAAACTGTTTTTT. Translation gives CASSRPTGAGSEKLFF.